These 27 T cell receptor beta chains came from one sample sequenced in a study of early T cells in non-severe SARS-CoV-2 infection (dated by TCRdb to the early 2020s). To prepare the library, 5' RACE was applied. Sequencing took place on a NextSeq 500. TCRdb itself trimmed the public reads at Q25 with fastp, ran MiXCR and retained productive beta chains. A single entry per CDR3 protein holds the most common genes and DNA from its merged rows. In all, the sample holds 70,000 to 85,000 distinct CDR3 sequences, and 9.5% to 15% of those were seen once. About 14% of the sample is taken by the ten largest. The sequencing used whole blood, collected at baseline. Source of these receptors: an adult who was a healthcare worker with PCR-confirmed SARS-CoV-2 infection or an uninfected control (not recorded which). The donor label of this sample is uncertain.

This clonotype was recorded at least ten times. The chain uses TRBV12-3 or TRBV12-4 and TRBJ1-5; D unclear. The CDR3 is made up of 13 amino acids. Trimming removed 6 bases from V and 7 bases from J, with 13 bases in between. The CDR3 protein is CASSLGLGQPQHF. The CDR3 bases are TGTGCCAGCAGCCTAGGGCTGGGGCAGCCCCAGCATTTT.

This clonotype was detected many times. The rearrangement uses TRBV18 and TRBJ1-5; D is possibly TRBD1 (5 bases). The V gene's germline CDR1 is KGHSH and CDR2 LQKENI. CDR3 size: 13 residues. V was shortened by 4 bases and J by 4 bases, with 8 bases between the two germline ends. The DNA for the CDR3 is TGTGCCAGCTCACGGGACGCGAATCAGCCCCAGCATTTT. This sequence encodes CASSRDANQPQHF.

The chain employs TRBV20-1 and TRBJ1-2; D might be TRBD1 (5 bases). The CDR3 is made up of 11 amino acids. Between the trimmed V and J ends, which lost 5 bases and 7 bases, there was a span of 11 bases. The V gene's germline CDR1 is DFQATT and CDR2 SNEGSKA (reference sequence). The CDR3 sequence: CSAGQGSGYTF. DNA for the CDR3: TGCAGTGCTGGCCAGGGATCTGGCTACACCTTC.

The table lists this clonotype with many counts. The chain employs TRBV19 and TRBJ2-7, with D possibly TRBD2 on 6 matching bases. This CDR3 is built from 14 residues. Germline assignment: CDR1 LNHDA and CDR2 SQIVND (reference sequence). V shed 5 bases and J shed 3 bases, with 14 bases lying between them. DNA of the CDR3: TGTGCCAGTAGTTTGGGACCGGGAGACTACGAGCAGTACTTC. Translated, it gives CASSLGPGDYEQYF.

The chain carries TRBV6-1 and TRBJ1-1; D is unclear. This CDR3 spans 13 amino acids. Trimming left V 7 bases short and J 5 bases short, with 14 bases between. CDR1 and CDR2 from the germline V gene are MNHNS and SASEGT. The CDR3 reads CASTTRLGTEAFF. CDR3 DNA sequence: TGTGCCAGCACCACTAGATTAGGTACTGAAGCTTTCTTT.

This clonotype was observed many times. CDR3 region: CSVSRGNTEAFF. CDR3 DNA: TGCAGCGTAAGCCGGGGAAACACTGAAGCTTTCTTT. This chain links TRBV29-1 with TRBJ1-1; D uncertain. Trimming cost V 6 bases and J 2 bases, with 10 bases left between them. Germline V CDR1 and CDR2: SQVTM, ANQGSEA. There are 12 residues in the CDR3.

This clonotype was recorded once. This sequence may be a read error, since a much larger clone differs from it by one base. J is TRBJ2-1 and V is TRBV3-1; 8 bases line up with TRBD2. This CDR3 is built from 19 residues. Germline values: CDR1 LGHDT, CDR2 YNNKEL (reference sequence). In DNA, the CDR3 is TGTGCCAGCAGCCAAGCACCCCAGGTAGCGGGACAACCCTACAATGAGCAGCTCTTC. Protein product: CASSQAPQVAGQPYNEQLF.

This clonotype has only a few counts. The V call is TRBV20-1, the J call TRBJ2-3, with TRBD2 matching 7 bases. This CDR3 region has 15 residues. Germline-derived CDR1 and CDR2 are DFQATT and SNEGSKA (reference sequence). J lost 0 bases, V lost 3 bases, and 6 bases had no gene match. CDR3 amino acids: CSASRDYGSTDTQYF. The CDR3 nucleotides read TGCAGTGCTAGCCGGGACTACGGAAGCACAGATACGCAGTATTTT.

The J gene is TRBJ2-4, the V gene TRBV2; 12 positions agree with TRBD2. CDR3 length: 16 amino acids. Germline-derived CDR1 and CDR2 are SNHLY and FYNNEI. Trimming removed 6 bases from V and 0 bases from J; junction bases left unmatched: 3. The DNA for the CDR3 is TGTGCCAGCAGGACGGGACTAGCGGGAGCCAAAAACATTCAGTACTTC. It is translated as CASRTGLAGAKNIQYF. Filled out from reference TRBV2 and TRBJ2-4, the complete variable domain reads EPEVTQTPSHQVTQMGQEVILRCVPISNHLYFYWYRQILGQKVEFLVSFYNNEISEKSEIFDDQFSVERPDGSNFTLKIRSTKLEDSAMYFCASRTGLAGAKNIQYFGAGTRLSVL.

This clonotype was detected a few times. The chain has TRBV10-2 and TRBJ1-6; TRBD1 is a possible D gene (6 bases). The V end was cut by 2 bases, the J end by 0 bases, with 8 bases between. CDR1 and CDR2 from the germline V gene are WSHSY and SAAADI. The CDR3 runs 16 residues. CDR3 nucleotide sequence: TGCGCCAGCAGTGAGAGGGGGATCTCCTATAATTCACCCCTCCACTTT. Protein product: CASSERGISYNSPLHF.

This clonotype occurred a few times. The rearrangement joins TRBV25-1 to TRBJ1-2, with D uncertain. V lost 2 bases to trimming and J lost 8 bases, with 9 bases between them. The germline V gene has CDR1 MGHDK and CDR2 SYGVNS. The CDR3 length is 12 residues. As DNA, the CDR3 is TGTGCCAGCAGTGAACGGGTTAGAGGCTACACCTTC. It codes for CASSERVRGYTF.

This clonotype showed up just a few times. DNA for the CDR3: TGTGCCAGCAGCTTAGGGACTAGCGGGAACACAGATACGCAGTATTTT. Protein product: CASSLGTSGNTDTQYF. The genes are TRBV5-4 and TRBJ2-3; TRBD2 aligns across 13 bases. CDR3 length: 16 amino acids. Germline lookup yields CDR1 SGHNT and CDR2 YYREEE (reference sequence). V lost 2 bases to trimming and J lost 2 bases; unmatched junction nucleotides: 2.

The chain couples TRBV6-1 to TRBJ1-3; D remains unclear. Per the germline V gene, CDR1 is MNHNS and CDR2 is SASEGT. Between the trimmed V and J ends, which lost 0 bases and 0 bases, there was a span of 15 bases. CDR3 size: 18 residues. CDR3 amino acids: CASSEALTGRSSGNTIYF. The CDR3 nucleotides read TGTGCCAGCAGTGAAGCGCTCACCGGTAGGAGCTCTGGAAACACCATATATTTT.

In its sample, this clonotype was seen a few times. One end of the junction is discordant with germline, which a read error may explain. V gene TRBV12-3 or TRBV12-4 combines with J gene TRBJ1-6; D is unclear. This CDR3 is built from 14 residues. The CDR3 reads CASSTKGRDSPPHF. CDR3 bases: TGTGCCAGCAGCACGAAGGGTAGGGATTCACCCCCCCACTTT.

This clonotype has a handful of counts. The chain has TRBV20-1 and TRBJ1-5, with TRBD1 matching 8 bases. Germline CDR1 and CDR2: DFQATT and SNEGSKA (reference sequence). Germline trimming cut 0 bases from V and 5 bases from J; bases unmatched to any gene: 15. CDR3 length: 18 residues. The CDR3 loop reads CSARDKEMGTGYDQPQHF. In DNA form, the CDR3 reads TGCAGTGCTAGAGATAAGGAAATGGGGACAGGCTATGATCAGCCCCAGCATTTT.

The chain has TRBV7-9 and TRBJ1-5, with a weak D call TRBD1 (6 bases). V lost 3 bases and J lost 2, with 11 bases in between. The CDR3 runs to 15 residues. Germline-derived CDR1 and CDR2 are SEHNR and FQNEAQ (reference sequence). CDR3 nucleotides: TGTGCCAGCAGCTTCACCAGGGGTGGCAATCAGCCCCAGCATTTT. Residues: CASSFTRGGNQPQHF. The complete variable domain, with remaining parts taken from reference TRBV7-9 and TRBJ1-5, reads DTGVSQNPRHKITKRGQNVTFRCDPISEHNRLYWYRQTLGQGPEFLTYFQNEAQLEKSRLLSDRFSAERPKGSFSTLEIQRTEQGDSAMYLCASSFTRGGNQPQHFGDGTRLSIL.

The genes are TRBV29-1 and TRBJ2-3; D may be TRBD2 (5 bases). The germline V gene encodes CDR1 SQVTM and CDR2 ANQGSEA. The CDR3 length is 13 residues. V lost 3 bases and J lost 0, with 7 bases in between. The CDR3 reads CSVDEGSTDTQYF. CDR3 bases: TGCAGCGTTGACGAGGGTAGCACAGATACGCAGTATTTT.

CDR3 nucleotide sequence: TGTGCCAGCAGCCTGGGACAGAGCGGGAACAAGCCCCAGCATTTT. Protein sequence: CASSLGQSGNKPQHF. The chain has TRBV7-2 and TRBJ1-5, with 7 bases aligning to TRBD1. The CDR3 is 15 residues long. The trim removed 5 bases at V and 8 bases at J, leaving 12 bases unmatched. The V gene's germline CDR1 is SGHTA and CDR2 FQGNSA. Full variable domain (missing parts from reference TRBV7-2 and TRBJ1-5): GAGVSQSPSNKVTEKGKDVELRCDPISGHTALYWYRQSLGQGLEFLIYFQGNSAPDKSGLPSDRFSAERTGGSVSTLTIQRTQQEDSAVYLCASSLGQSGNKPQHFGDGTRLSIL.

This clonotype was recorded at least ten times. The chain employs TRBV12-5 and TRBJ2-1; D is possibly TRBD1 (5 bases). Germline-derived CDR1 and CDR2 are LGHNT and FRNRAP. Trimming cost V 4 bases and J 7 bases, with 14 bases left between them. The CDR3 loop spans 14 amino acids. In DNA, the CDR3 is TGTGCTAGTGGTTCCCATTGGGCAGGGAATGAGCAGTTCTTC. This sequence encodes CASGSHWAGNEQFF.

This chain's CDR3 is CASRGRTGVNSPLHF. DNA for the CDR3: TGTGCCAGCAGGGGACGGACAGGGGTTAATTCACCCCTCCACTTT. V is TRBV2 and J is TRBJ1-6; 9 bases match TRBD1. CDR1 and CDR2 (germline): SNHLY, FYNNEI. V shed 6 bases, J shed 6 bases, and the junction held 6 bases outside the gene matches. This CDR3 is 15 amino acids long.

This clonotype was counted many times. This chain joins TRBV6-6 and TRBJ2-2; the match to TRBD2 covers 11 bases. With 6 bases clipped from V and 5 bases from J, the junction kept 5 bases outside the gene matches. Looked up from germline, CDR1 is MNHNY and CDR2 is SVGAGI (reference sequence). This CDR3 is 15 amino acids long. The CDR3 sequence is CASRRLAGRTGELFF. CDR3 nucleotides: TGTGCCAGCAGACGACTAGCGGGAAGGACCGGGGAGCTGTTTTTT.

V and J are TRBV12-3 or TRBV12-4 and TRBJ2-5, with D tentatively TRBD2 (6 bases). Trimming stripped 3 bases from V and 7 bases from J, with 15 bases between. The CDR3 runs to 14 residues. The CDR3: CASSFGGGVGTQYF. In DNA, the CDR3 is TGTGCCAGCAGTTTTGGAGGAGGGGTCGGGACCCAGTACTTC.

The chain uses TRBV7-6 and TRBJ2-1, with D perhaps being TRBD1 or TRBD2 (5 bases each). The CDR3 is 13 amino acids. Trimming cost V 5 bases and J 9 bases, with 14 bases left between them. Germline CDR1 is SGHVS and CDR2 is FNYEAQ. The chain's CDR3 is CASSRSGPGEQFF. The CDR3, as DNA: TGTGCCAGCAGCCGGTCGGGGCCTGGTGAGCAGTTCTTC.

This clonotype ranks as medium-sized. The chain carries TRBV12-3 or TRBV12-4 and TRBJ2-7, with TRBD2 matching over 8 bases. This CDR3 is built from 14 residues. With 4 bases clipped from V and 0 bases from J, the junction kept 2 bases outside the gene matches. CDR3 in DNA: TGTGCCAGCAGTTCTAGCGGGTCCTCCTACGAGCAGTACTTC. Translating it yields CASSSSGSSYEQYF.

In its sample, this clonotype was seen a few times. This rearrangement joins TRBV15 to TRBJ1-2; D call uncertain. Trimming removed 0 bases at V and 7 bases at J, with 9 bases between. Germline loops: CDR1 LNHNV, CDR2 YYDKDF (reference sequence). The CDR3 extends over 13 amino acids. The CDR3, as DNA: TGTGCCACCAGCAGAGATCGTGCTCTTGGCTACACCTTC. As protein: CATSRDRALGYTF.

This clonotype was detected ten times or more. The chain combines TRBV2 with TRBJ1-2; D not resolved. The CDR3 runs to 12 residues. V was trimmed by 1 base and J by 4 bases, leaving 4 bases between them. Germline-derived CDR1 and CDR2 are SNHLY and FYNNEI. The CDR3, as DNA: TGTGCCAGCAGTGAAGTGGGCTATGGCTACACCTTC. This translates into CASSEVGYGYTF.

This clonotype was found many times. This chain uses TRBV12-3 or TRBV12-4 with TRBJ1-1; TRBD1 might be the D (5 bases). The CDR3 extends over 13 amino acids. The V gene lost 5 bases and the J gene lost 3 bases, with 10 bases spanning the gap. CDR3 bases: TGTGCCAGCAGTCCGGGACTATACACTGAAGCTTTCTTT. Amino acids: CASSPGLYTEAFF.